Presented here are 22 T cell receptor beta chains from one specimen sequenced in a study of beta chain features in type 1 diabetes. The antigens these receptors bind are not known. Study conclusions and caveats: TCRB CDR3s were moderately but significantly shorter in Type 1 diabetes patients in all four CD4+ subsets.

Isolated RNA was reverse transcribed in full, so expressed TCRB transcripts were sequenced. Measured with immunoSEQ multiplex PCR; TCRdb has only the in-frame clones, and not every one. The sample lists 600,000 to 700,000 clones; 10% to 15% were seen once. The sequencing sample was made of naive CD4+ T cells from blood. Receptor source: a man between 18 and 35 years old with type 1 diabetes.

The chain couples TRBV4-2 to TRBJ2-2, with 9 bases identical to TRBD1. V trimming: 3 bases; J trimming: 1 base; junction bases outside the gene matches: 3. CDR3 length: 16 residues. CDR1 and CDR2 (germline): LGHNA, YNFKEQ. The CDR3 DNA reads as TGTGCCAGCAGCCAGCCGGGACAGGGGAACACCGGGGAGCTGTTTTTT. Encoded protein: CASSQPGQGNTGELFF.

This chain joins TRBV5-1 and TRBJ2-7; 10 nucleotides agree with TRBD2. The CDR3 spans 14 residues. Germline V gene lookup returns CDR1 SGHRS and CDR2 YFSETQ. Germline trimming cut 7 bases from V and 2 bases from J; bases unmatched to any gene: 6. The CDR3 DNA reads as TGCGCCAGCGGTCCTAGCGGGGGCACCTACGAGCAGTACTTC. It specifies CASGPSGGTYEQYF. Drawing the rest from reference TRBV5-1 and TRBJ2-7, the complete variable domain is KAGVTQTPRYLIKTRGQQVTLSCSPISGHRSVSWYQQTPGQGLQFLFEYFSETQRNKGNFPGRFSGRQFSNSRSEMNVSTLELGDSALYLCASGPSGGTYEQYFGPGTRLTVT.

The chain has TRBV28 and TRBJ2-1; D unresolved. The V gene's germline CDR1 is MDHEN and CDR2 SYDVKM. The V end lost 4 bases, the J end lost 6 bases, and 7 bases lay between the germline ends. The CDR3 totals 12 residues. The CDR3 sequence: CASSSLGNEQFF. CDR3 bases: TGTGCCAGCAGTTCCCTAGGCAATGAGCAGTTCTTC.

The CDR3 reads CSVEMDPMGTQYF. The CDR3 nucleotides read TGCAGCGTTGAAATGGATCCAATGGGTACGCAGTATTTT. The rearrangement links TRBV29-1 to TRBJ2-3; D is undetermined. V was trimmed by 2 bases and J by 8 bases, leaving 14 bases between them. CDR3 length: 13 amino acids. The germline V gene encodes CDR1 SQVTM and CDR2 ANQGSEA.

The V gene is TRBV14, the J gene TRBJ1-6, with unresolved D. V shed 4 bases and J shed 6 bases, with 7 bases lying between them. Germline CDR1 SGHDN, CDR2 FVKESK. The CDR3 extends over 13 amino acids. CDR3 in DNA: TGTGCCAGCAGCCCGAGACCTAATTCACCCCTCCACTTT. Translation: CASSPRPNSPLHF.

This clone was seen a handful of times. This rearrangement joins TRBV9 to TRBJ1-6, with D tentatively TRBD1 (6 bases). With 3 bases removed from V and 6 bases from J, the gap between germline ends came to 13 bases. The CDR3 contains 15 residues. Germline lookup yields CDR1 SGDLS and CDR2 YYNGEE. The CDR3 spells CASSGLPDSNSPLHF. The DNA of the CDR3 is TGTGCCAGCAGCGGCTTACCGGACAGTAATTCACCCCTCCACTTT.

This clone was counted a few times. This chain uses TRBV7-2 with TRBJ2-7; 7 nucleotides line up with TRBD1. CDR1 and CDR2 (germline): SGHTA, FQGNSA. Unmatched junction bases numbered 10, after V lost 4 bases and J lost 1 base. The CDR3 consists of 16 residues. CDR3 bases: TGTGCCAGCAGCTCCGAATCGACAGGGAGATCCTACGAGCAGTACTTC. Translating it yields CASSSESTGRSYEQYF. The full variable domain, with the rest looked up from reference TRBV7-2 and TRBJ2-7, is GAGVSQSPSNKVTEKGKDVELRCDPISGHTALYWYRQSLGQGLEFLIYFQGNSAPDKSGLPSDRFSAERTGGSVSTLTIQRTQQEDSAVYLCASSSESTGRSYEQYFGPGTRLTVT.

The chain carries TRBV2 and TRBJ1-2; 8 nucleotides agree with TRBD1. The V gene end was trimmed by 6 bases and the J gene end by 11 bases; junction bases not matched to a gene: 17. Germline-derived CDR1 and CDR2 are SNHLY and FYNNEI. This CDR3 is built from 15 residues. CDR3 in amino acids: CASSGQGGPANPYTF. CDR3 in DNA: TGTGCCAGCAGCGGACAGGGAGGCCCCGCTAACCCTTACACCTTC.

This chain joins TRBV28 and TRBJ2-7; unclear D gene. The ends were cut back, 3 bases at V and 2 bases at J, with 11 bases in the middle. The CDR3 has 14 residues. In germline, CDR1 is MDHEN, CDR2 SYDVKM. The CDR3 loop is CASSFSTGAYEQYF. The CDR3 bases are TGTGCCAGCAGTTTTTCTACGGGTGCCTACGAGCAGTACTTC.

V and J are TRBV10-3 and TRBJ2-1; the match to TRBD1 covers 8 bases. V lost 8 bases and J lost 8; bases outside the gene matches: 11. Germline values: CDR1 ENHRY, CDR2 SYGVKD. The CDR3 consists of 14 residues. CDR3 region: CAIRTGWGSDEQFF. CDR3 nucleotides: TGTGCCATCCGGACAGGGTGGGGGAGCGATGAGCAGTTCTTC.

The rearrangement uses TRBV2 and TRBJ1-6, with a weak D call TRBD1 (6 bases). CDR3 length: 17 residues. CDR1 and CDR2 (germline): SNHLY, FYNNEI. V was cut by 6 bases and J by 8 bases, with 23 bases left in between. The DNA for the CDR3 is TGTGCCAGCAGCCCCGGGGGCAGGCACGGTCGAGATTCACCCCTCCACTTT. Its protein is CASSPGGRHGRDSPLHF.

This clone has just a few counts. This rearrangement joins TRBV30 to TRBJ1-5; D is undetermined. The V and J ends lost 4 bases and 4 bases respectively, with 11 bases between them. Germline lookup yields CDR1 GTSNPN and CDR2 SVGIG (reference sequence). The CDR3 covers 13 residues. CDR3: CAWNLRGNQPQHF. CDR3 in DNA: TGTGCCTGGAACTTACGGGGAAATCAGCCCCAGCATTTT.

There are a few counts of this clone. The chain uses TRBV7-9 and TRBJ1-6; possible D gene TRBD1, 6 bases. V was shortened by 10 bases and J by 5 bases, with 21 bases between the two germline ends. Germline CDR1 is SEHNR and CDR2 is FQNEAQ (reference sequence). The CDR3 runs 16 residues. CDR3 coding DNA: TGTGCCACCGGCCCCGGATATAGGGGGGATAATTCACCCCTCCACTTT. This codes for CATGPGYRGDNSPLHF.

This sequence joins TRBV10-3 and TRBJ2-3, with D perhaps TRBD1 or TRBD2 (5 bases each). The CDR3 covers 16 residues. Trimming shortened V by 3 bases and J by 3 bases, and 16 bases separated the two germline ends. CDR1 and CDR2 from the germline V gene are ENHRY and SYGVKD. This CDR3 reads CAISDPTRGETDTQYF. The CDR3 DNA reads as TGTGCCATCAGTGACCCCACTAGGGGTGAGACAGATACGCAGTATTTT.

This clone was recorded a few times. The chain has TRBV9 and TRBJ1-1; D possibly corresponds to TRBD1 (6 bases). V gave up 4 bases and J gave up 6 bases, with 22 bases separating them. The CDR3 contains 16 residues. Per the germline V gene, CDR1 is SGDLS and CDR2 is YYNGEE. This CDR3 reads CASSLSGGRGAAEAFF. Here the CDR3 DNA reads TGTGCCAGCAGCCTCAGTGGGGGGCGCGGGGCGGCTGAAGCTTTCTTT. Based on the CDR3 plus reference TRBV9 and TRBJ1-1, the full variable domain is DSGVTQTPKHLITATGQRVTLRCSPRSGDLSVYWYQQSLDQGLQFLIQYYNGEERAKGNILERFSAQQFPDLHSELNLSSLELGDSALYFCASSLSGGRGAAEAFFGQGTRLTVV.

The chain couples TRBV6-1 to TRBJ2-3, with D unresolved. Germline lookup yields CDR1 MNHNS and CDR2 SASEGT. V shed 3 bases and J shed 2 bases, with 9 bases lying between them. The CDR3 totals 14 residues. For the CDR3, the DNA is TGTGCCAGCAGTGAGTTTTTCAACACAGATACGCAGTATTTT. It codes for CASSEFFNTDTQYF.

This clone was found a few times. J is TRBJ1-1 and V is TRBV9; a possible D gene is TRBD1 (5 bases). V lost 0 bases to trimming and J lost 1 base, with 10 bases between them. The CDR3 length is 15 residues. Germline values: CDR1 SGDLS, CDR2 YYNGEE. For the CDR3, the DNA is TGTGCCAGCAGCGTAGTAGTAGGGGCGAACACTGAAGCTTTCTTT. Translation: CASSVVVGANTEAFF.

This clone was observed a handful of times. V and J are TRBV6-5 and TRBJ1-1; tentative D call: TRBD1 (6 bases). Germline CDR1 MNHEY, CDR2 SVGAGI. Trimming pared 0 bases from V and 5 bases from J, leaving 13 bases between. The length of the CDR3 is 15 residues. DNA of the CDR3: TGTGCCAGCAGTTACTCAACAGGGCATGGAACTGAAGCTTTCTTT. Protein product: CASSYSTGHGTEAFF.

A few counts support this clone. The same CDR3 arises from other DNA sequences in this sample as well. The chain recombines TRBV2 with TRBJ2-5, with D uncertain. V lost 5 bases and J 3 bases, leaving 4 bases between the germline ends. The germline V gene has CDR1 SNHLY and CDR2 FYNNEI. The CDR3 is made up of 11 amino acids. The CDR3 protein is CASSPEETQYF. In nucleotides, the CDR3 is TGTGCCAGCAGTCCCGAAGAGACCCAGTACTTC. The full variable domain, completed using reference TRBV2 and TRBJ2-5, is EPEVTQTPSHQVTQMGQEVILRCVPISNHLYFYWYRQILGQKVEFLVSFYNNEISEKSEIFDDQFSVERPDGSNFTLKIRSTKLEDSAMYFCASSPEETQYFGPGTRLLVL.

J is TRBJ1-5 and V is TRBV25-1, with 8 bases that match TRBD1. With V trimmed by 2 bases and J by 11 bases, 11 bases remained unmatched. Germline lookup yields CDR1 MGHDK and CDR2 SYGVNS. This CDR3 comprises 15 residues. The CDR3, as DNA: TGTGCCAGCAGTGAAGGGGACAGGTGGGCCTCGGCCCAGCATTTT. As protein: CASSEGDRWASAQHF.

This clone was counted only a few times. This sample includes further DNA sequences coding for the same CDR3. The chain has TRBV5-1 and TRBJ2-5; 12 nucleotides align to TRBD2. The germline V gene has CDR1 SGHRS and CDR2 YFSETQ. The V segment lost 0 bases and the J segment 5 bases; nucleotides outside the gene matches: 2. This CDR3 region has 15 residues. The CDR3 loop is CASSLASGGAETQYF. In nucleotides, the CDR3 is TGCGCCAGCAGCTTGGCTAGCGGGGGGGCCGAGACCCAGTACTTC. Based on the CDR3 plus reference TRBV5-1 and TRBJ2-5, the full variable domain is KAGVTQTPRYLIKTRGQQVTLSCSPISGHRSVSWYQQTPGQGLQFLFEYFSETQRNKGNFPGRFSGRQFSNSRSEMNVSTLELGDSALYLCASSLASGGAETQYFGPGTRLLVL.

This clone was seen a few times. CDR3 sequence: CAIQGVDGQPQHF. The CDR3 DNA reads TGTGCCATCCAGGGGGTAGACGGTCAGCCCCAGCATTTT. The chain couples TRBV10-3 to TRBJ1-5; 7 bases fit TRBD1. The CDR3 spans 13 residues. The V segment lost 8 bases and the J segment 6 bases; nucleotides outside the gene matches: 7. CDR1 is ENHRY and CDR2 is SYGVKD in the germline V gene.